This T cell receptor beta chain derives from a study of radiotherapy plus CTLA-4 blockade in lung cancer. Study-level background: Objective responses occurred in 15% to 20% of patients; around 30% had disease control.

With respect to this clone: No antigen is known for it.

The V and J ends lost 2 bases and 0 bases respectively, with 6 bases between them. This CDR3 is built from 14 residues. Germline CDR1 and CDR2: MNHNS and SASEGT. Points from the study as a whole: Some TCR clones had been derived from tumors. These clones expanded in peripheral blood after radiotherapy plus ipilimumab. Response, reportedly, was best predicted by interferon-beta along with early blood T cell clone dynamics.

Treatment of patients with chemo-refractory metastatic non-small-cell lung cancer consisted of focal radiation plus CTLA-4 blockade with ipilimumab. Profiled with immunoSEQ multiplex PCR; TCRdb holds only in-frame clones, not every one. The repertoire has around 95,000 clones, about 80% of them found once; the top ten carry more than 0.75%. V is TRBV6-1 and J is TRBJ2-3; D remains ambiguous. Sample: peripheral blood, taken from a patient treated with radiotherapy plus ipilimumab. This receptor was taken from a human donor with non-small cell lung cancer who had stable disease on radiotherapy plus ipilimumab. CDR3 protein: CASSENHSTDTQYF. CDR3 DNA: TGTGCCAGCAGTGAAAACCACAGCACAGATACGCAGTATTTT.